This is a list of T cell receptor beta chains from one sample in a study of human CD8 memory T cell subsets. With the 5' RACE reads reprocessed, TCRdb shows one record per CDR3 protein and no DNA. The sample holds roughly 10,000 distinct CDR3 sequences. The sample was CD8+ T cells from PBMCs. The source is a human donor in good health. CDR3s include the opening cysteine and the closing phenylalanine or tryptophan. Fields, in order: V gene, J gene, CDR3 length, clone size, CDR3 protein. A row's size may be missing; if present it is once, few, many or a size class.

v_gene: TRBV3-1
j_gene: TRBJ2-5
len: 14
abundance: .
CDR3aa: CASSQAGQSETQYF

v_gene: TRBV20-1
j_gene: TRBJ2-5
len: 16
abundance: .
CDR3aa: CSARPPGVATSETQYF

v_gene: TRBV27
j_gene: TRBJ2-1
len: 12
abundance: medium-sized
CDR3aa: CASSLGSNEQFF

v_gene: TRBV28
j_gene: TRBJ2-3
len: 14
abundance: .
CDR3aa: CASSFNRAGDTQYF

v_gene: TRBV15
j_gene: TRBJ2-5
len: 16
abundance: .
CDR3aa: CATSRDSGMDQETQYF

v_gene: TRBV6-1
j_gene: TRBJ1-5
len: 22
abundance: .
CDR3aa: CASSEENGWVWDGRDSNQPQHF

v_gene: TRBV20-1
j_gene: TRBJ2-7
len: 19
abundance: medium-sized
CDR3aa: CSARDRTWLGASTRYEQYF

v_gene: TRBV6-6
j_gene: TRBJ2-7
len: 13
abundance: .
CDR3aa: CASSPTRTYEQYF

v_gene: TRBV7-6
j_gene: TRBJ1-1
len: 13
abundance: medium-sized
CDR3aa: CASSPQGYSEAFF

v_gene: TRBV7-8
j_gene: TRBJ2-7
len: 14
abundance: .
CDR3aa: CASSITGFAYEQYF

v_gene: TRBV4-2
j_gene: TRBJ2-5
len: 16
abundance: .
CDR3aa: CASSQEISGAQETQYF

v_gene: TRBV5-4
j_gene: TRBJ1-2
len: 15
abundance: .
CDR3aa: CASSLIGGTPDGYTF

v_gene: TRBV12-3/TRBV12-4
j_gene: TRBJ1-5
len: 13
abundance: .
CDR3aa: CASSHGQTQPQHF

v_gene: TRBV27
j_gene: TRBJ2-1
len: 16
abundance: .
CDR3aa: CASSSSLGTLRNEQFF

v_gene: TRBV11-3
j_gene: TRBJ2-3
len: 14
abundance: .
CDR3aa: CASSLEAWSDTQYF

v_gene: TRBV21-1
j_gene: TRBJ1-5
len: 18
abundance: .
CDR3aa: CASSNGQGGRYSNQPQHF

v_gene: TRBV2
j_gene: TRBJ2-1
len: 13
abundance: .
CDR3aa: CASYEREHNEQFF

v_gene: TRBV20-1
j_gene: TRBJ2-3
len: 15
abundance: .
CDR3aa: CSARDRGDLADTQYF

v_gene: TRBV4-1
j_gene: TRBJ1-2
len: 15
abundance: .
CDR3aa: CASSQDRTGNYGYTF

v_gene: TRBV11-2
j_gene: TRBJ2-3
len: 14
abundance: .
CDR3aa: CASSLTGTLNTQYF

v_gene: TRBV6-1
j_gene: TRBJ2-7
len: 15
abundance: .
CDR3aa: CASSEARDSTYEQYF

v_gene: TRBV5-4
j_gene: TRBJ1-3
len: 15
abundance: .
CDR3aa: CASSVSGGSGNTIYF

v_gene: TRBV13
j_gene: TRBJ2-3
len: 15
abundance: .
CDR3aa: CASREGRVSTDTQYF

v_gene: TRBV4-1
j_gene: TRBJ2-1
len: 16
abundance: .
CDR3aa: CASSQDSAGTYNEQFF

v_gene: TRBV6-6
j_gene: TRBJ2-1
len: 13
abundance: .
CDR3aa: CASSYSLTHEQFF